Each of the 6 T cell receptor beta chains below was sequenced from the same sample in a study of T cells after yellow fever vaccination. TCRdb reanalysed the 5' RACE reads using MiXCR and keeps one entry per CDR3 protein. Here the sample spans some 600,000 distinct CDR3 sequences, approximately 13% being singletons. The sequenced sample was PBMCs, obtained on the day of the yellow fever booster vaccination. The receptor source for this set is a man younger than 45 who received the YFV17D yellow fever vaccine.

CDR3 amino acids: CASSSSGREHNEQFF. CDR3 DNA sequence: TGTGCCAGCAGTTCTAGCGGGAGGGAGCACAATGAGCAGTTCTTC. The chain recombines TRBV7-9 with TRBJ2-1; 12 bases are shared with TRBD2. This CDR3 has 15 residues. In germline, CDR1 is SEHNR, CDR2 FQNEAQ (reference sequence). The ends lost 6 bases at V and 5 bases at J; junction bases unmatched: 5.

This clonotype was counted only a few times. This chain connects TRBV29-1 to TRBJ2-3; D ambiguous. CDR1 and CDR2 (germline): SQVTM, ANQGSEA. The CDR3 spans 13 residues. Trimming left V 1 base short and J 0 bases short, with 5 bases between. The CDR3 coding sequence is TGCAGCGTTGAAGTCTCTAGCACAGATACGCAGTATTTT. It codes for CSVEVSSTDTQYF.

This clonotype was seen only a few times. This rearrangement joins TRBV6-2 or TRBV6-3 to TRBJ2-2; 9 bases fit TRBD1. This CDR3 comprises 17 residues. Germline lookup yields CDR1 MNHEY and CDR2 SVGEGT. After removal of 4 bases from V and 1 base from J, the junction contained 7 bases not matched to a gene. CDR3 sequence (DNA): TGTGCCAGCAGTTCACAACAGGGGGCGAAGAACACCGGGGAGCTGTTTTTT. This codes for CASSSQQGAKNTGELFF.

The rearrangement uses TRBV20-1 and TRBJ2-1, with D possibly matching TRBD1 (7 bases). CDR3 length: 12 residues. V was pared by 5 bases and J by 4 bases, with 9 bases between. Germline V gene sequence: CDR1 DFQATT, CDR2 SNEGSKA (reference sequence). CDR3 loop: CSAAGQYNEQFF. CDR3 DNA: TGCAGTGCTGCGGGACAGTACAATGAGCAGTTCTTC.

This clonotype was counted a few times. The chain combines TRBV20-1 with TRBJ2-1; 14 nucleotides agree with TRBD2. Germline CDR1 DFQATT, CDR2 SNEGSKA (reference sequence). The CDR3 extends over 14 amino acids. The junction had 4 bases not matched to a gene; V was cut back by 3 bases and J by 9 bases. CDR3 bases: TGCAGTGCTAGTAAGGGACTAGCGGGAGTTGAGCAGTTCTTC. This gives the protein CSASKGLAGVEQFF.

CDR3 nucleotides: TGTGCCAGCAGCCGGACTACCCATTTCTACGAGCAGTACTTC. This translates into CASSRTTHFYEQYF. This chain joins TRBV9 and TRBJ2-7; possible D gene TRBD2, 6 bases. The CDR3 covers 14 residues. Germline CDR1 is SGDLS and CDR2 is YYNGEE. The ends were cut back, 4 bases at V and 3 bases at J, with 14 bases in the middle.